The clone carrying this T cell receptor beta chain was counted a single time. The V gene's germline CDR1 is SGDLS and CDR2 YYNGEE. The CDR3 is 18 amino acids. V gave up 4 bases and J gave up 4 bases; unmatched junction bases: 15. The data were obtained in a study of blood T cell repertoires in COVID-19. Study-wide background: From the United States, Italy and Spain came samples of acute and convalescent COVID-19. The analysed material was cDNA or gDNA that came from T cells, B-cell-depleted T cells, or PBMCs.

Per the study methods: Estimates of nucleated cell counts were drawn from the amplification of reference gene primers. TCRdb keeps only in-frame clones here, not all; method: immunoSEQ multiplex PCR. V and J calls and clone size are copied from that table; D and trimming were computed from the DNA. The table lists fewer than 75,000 clones, 65% to 85% of them singletons, with roughly 3% in the top ten. The chain employs TRBV9 and TRBJ1-3; 9 positions match TRBD1. The specimen was peripheral blood. The receptor comes from a man between 60 and 70 years old with acute or convalescent COVID-19. The CDR3 DNA reads TGTGCCAGCAGCATAGAGGGACAGGGCGGTTTAAACGGAAACACCATATATTTT. Its translation is CASSIEGQGGLNGNTIYF.